This T cell receptor beta chain was sequenced in a study of T cell responses to AZD1222 COVID-19 vaccine. This clone was recorded once. The ends lost 2 bases at V and 5 bases at J; junction bases unmatched: 0. Germline CDR1 MNHEY, CDR2 SVGAGI. The CDR3 has 14 residues. Sequencing used immunoSEQ multiplex PCR; TCRdb keeps in-frame clones, though not all of them. The table includes around 130,000 clones, about 86% detected once. This sequence was found in an adult in good health. V is TRBV6-5 and J is TRBJ1-6; 7 bases match TRBD1. The sample consisted of peripheral blood, taken on day 0 of AZD1222 vaccination. CDR3 in DNA: TGTGCCAGCAGTTACGGGACAGATAATTCACCCCTCCACTTT. Its protein is CASSYGTDNSPLHF.